This passage covers 32 T cell receptor beta chains from one sample sequenced in a study of shared clonotypes between healthy human individuals. Sequencing used immunoSEQ multiplex PCR; TCRdb keeps in-frame clones, though not all of them. The table shows about 2.1 million clones, with 85% to 95% occurring only once. Terminally differentiated effector memory CD45RA+ cells were excluded from the naive CD8 cells, which were CD45RO-negative and positively selected for CCR7. The sample was naive CD8+ T cells from PBMCs. The receptors were sampled from a man aged 18 to 29 in good health. Some clones in this sample may be carry-over from other donors' samples.

This sequence joins TRBV6-5 and TRBJ2-2; D is uncertain. V dropped 2 bases and J dropped 6 bases, with 10 bases sitting between them. This CDR3 is 14 amino acids long. Germline lookup yields CDR1 MNHEY and CDR2 SVGAGI. Here the CDR3 DNA reads TGTGCCAGCAGTTACGTCGTTACACCCGGGGAGCTGTTTTTT. Translation gives CASSYVVTPGELFF.

This clone was recorded once. This chain connects TRBV13 to TRBJ2-7; 11 nucleotides match TRBD2. The V and J ends lost 3 bases and 4 bases, in that order; junction bases with no gene match: 2. Germline V gene lookup returns CDR1 PRHDT and CDR2 FYEKMQ (reference sequence). The CDR3 extends over 14 amino acids. CDR3 in amino acids: CASSLASGRYEQYF. CDR3 nucleotide sequence: TGTGCCAGCAGCTTGGCTAGCGGGAGGTACGAGCAGTACTTC.

The genes are TRBV4-1 and TRBJ1-2; a possible D gene is TRBD1 (5 bases). Germline assignment: CDR1 MGHRA and CDR2 YSYEKL. V dropped 4 bases and J dropped 2 bases, with 11 bases sitting between them. The CDR3 consists of 14 residues. The chain's CDR3 is CASSPGTPNYGYTF. In DNA form, the CDR3 reads TGCGCCAGCAGCCCCGGGACTCCCAACTATGGCTACACCTTC.

The J gene is TRBJ2-7, the V gene TRBV5-6, with D unclear. The CDR3 runs 15 residues. Between the trimmed V and J ends, which lost 0 bases and 7 bases, there was a span of 17 bases. The germline CDR1 and CDR2 sequences are SGHDT and YYEEEE. The DNA of the CDR3 is TGTGCCAGCAGCTTGGGGGGTAATGGCTTGAGGGAGCAGTACTTC. The encoded protein is CASSLGGNGLREQYF.

This clone was recorded only once. Other nucleotide sequences from this sample produce the same CDR3. V usage is TRBV7-9 and J usage is TRBJ1-1; 7 nucleotides line up with TRBD1. The CDR3 extends over 15 amino acids. V lost 5 bases to trimming and J lost 1 base; unmatched junction nucleotides: 7. The germline gives CDR1 SEHNR, CDR2 FQNEAQ (reference sequence). Here the CDR3 DNA reads TGTGCCAGCAGCCCTCGACAGGGAAGGAACACTGAAGCTTTCTTT. Its translation is CASSPRQGRNTEAFF.

This chain uses TRBV14 with TRBJ2-1, with D perhaps given as TRBD1 or TRBD2 (5 bases each). Trimming left V 2 bases short and J 3 bases short, with 14 bases between. CDR1 is SGHDN and CDR2 is FVKESK in the germline V gene. This CDR3 contains 16 residues. CDR3 protein: CASSQSGTRRYNEQFF. The DNA for the CDR3 is TGTGCCAGCAGCCAATCCGGGACCCGACGCTACAATGAGCAGTTCTTC.

V is TRBV7-9 and J is TRBJ2-7; D possibly uses TRBD1 or TRBD2 (6 bases each). Germline values: CDR1 SEHNR, CDR2 FQNEAQ (reference sequence). This CDR3 comprises 16 residues. The germline V and J ends were trimmed by 2 bases and 1 base, with 15 bases remaining between them. As DNA, the CDR3 is TGTGCCAGCAGCTTATCCGGGGGCGAGCAATCCTACGAGCAGTACTTC. This translates into CASSLSGGEQSYEQYF.

The CDR3 is CACARIPYGYTF. The CDR3 DNA reads TGTGCCTGCGCCAGGATTCCCTATGGCTACACCTTC. This chain uses TRBV30 with TRBJ1-2; D call uncertain. In germline, CDR1 is GTSNPN, CDR2 SVGIG (reference sequence). Trimming stripped 6 bases from V and 4 bases from J, with 12 bases between. The CDR3 has 12 residues.

The chain recombines TRBV27 with TRBJ2-1; D is undetermined. The length of the CDR3 is 13 residues. V was clipped by 5 bases and J by 5 bases, with 10 bases between them. Germline CDR1 reads MNHEY; CDR2 reads SMNVEV (reference sequence). CDR3 sequence (DNA): TGTGCCAGCAGTCCCCCTCTACACAATGAGCAGTTCTTC. It codes for CASSPPLHNEQFF.

This chain connects TRBV7-6 to TRBJ2-7, with a possible D match to TRBD2 (6 bases). Germline CDR1 SGHVS, CDR2 FNYEAQ. This CDR3 has 14 amino acids. The germline V and J ends were trimmed by 5 bases and 1 base, with 12 bases remaining between them. CDR3 region: CASSPLAESYEQYF. The CDR3 coding sequence is TGTGCCAGCAGCCCCTTAGCGGAATCCTACGAGCAGTACTTC.

The V call is TRBV12-2, the J call TRBJ1-1; the table's D call TRBD1 went unverified against the DNA. TRBV12-2 is marked as a pseudogene. The CDR3 runs to 14 residues. The CDR3: CASRTDRADTEAFF. CDR3 DNA: TGTGCAAGTCGCACGGACAGGGCGGACACTGAAGCTTTCTTT.

The chain has TRBV4-2 and TRBJ2-5; possible D gene TRBD2, 5 bases. The CDR3 extends over 15 amino acids. V lost 0 bases and J lost 1, with 9 bases in between. CDR1 is LGHNA, CDR2 YNFKEQ, per germline. CDR3 region: CASSQEPGIQETQYF. The CDR3 coding sequence is TGTGCCAGCAGCCAAGAACCCGGGATCCAAGAGACCCAGTACTTC.

The chain is built from TRBV7-9 and TRBJ1-2; tentatively, D is TRBD1 (6 bases). This CDR3 has 14 residues. Germline CDR1 and CDR2: SEHNR and FQNEAQ (reference sequence). V dropped 5 bases and J dropped 0 bases, with 10 bases sitting between them. The CDR3, as DNA: TGTGCCAGCAGCCGGGGGACACCTAACTATGGCTACACCTTC. It yields the protein CASSRGTPNYGYTF.

The chain couples TRBV11-2 to TRBJ2-3, with TRBD2 as a possible D gene (6 bases). The CDR3 runs 16 residues. Between the trimmed V and J ends, which lost 5 bases and 4 bases, there was a span of 19 bases. Germline V gene data show CDR1 as SGHAT and CDR2 as FQNNGV. In DNA form, the CDR3 reads TGTGCCAGCAGCCCCTGGGGGGATCCGGTGGCAGATACGCAGTATTTT. Amino acids: CASSPWGDPVADTQYF.

This clone was recorded only once. CDR3 amino acids: CASSAGQTYEQYF. The CDR3 bases are TGTGCCAGCAGCGCGGGACAGACCTACGAGCAGTACTTC. This rearrangement joins TRBV5-6 to TRBJ2-7; a possible D gene is TRBD1 (7 bases). Per the germline V gene, CDR1 is SGHDT and CDR2 is YYEEEE. The CDR3 is 13 residues long. Trimming took off 4 bases at V and 2 bases at J, with 10 bases between the two ends.

The chain joins TRBV9 to TRBJ2-7; D could derive from TRBD1 or TRBD2 (5 bases each). Per the germline V gene, CDR1 is SGDLS and CDR2 is YYNGEE. The ends were cut back, 4 bases at V and 3 bases at J, with 17 bases in the middle. CDR3 length equals 15 residues. In DNA, the CDR3 is TGTGCCAGCAGCCCTAGACCCGGGACGAACTACGAGCAGTACTTC. This codes for CASSPRPGTNYEQYF.

This rearrangement joins TRBV15 to TRBJ1-2; possible D gene TRBD1, 5 bases. The V gene lost 0 bases and the J gene lost 3 bases, with 14 bases spanning the gap. CDR1 and CDR2 from the germline V gene are LNHNV and YYDKDF (reference sequence). This CDR3 is 16 amino acids long. The CDR3 region has the DNA TGTGCCACCAGCAGAGATCAGGTTGGGGCCTACTATGGCTACACCTTC. Translation: CATSRDQVGAYYGYTF.

The chain couples TRBV5-1 to TRBJ2-5; D is uncertain. The CDR3 sequence is 14 residues long. With 1 base removed from V and 2 bases from J, the gap between germline ends came to 9 bases. Germline V lookup: CDR1 SGHRS, CDR2 YFSETQ. The CDR3 region is CASSLSAAQETQYF. In DNA form, the CDR3 reads TGCGCCAGCAGCTTGTCGGCAGCACAAGAGACCCAGTACTTC.

The CDR3 sequence: CASSFTTGSVYGYTF. DNA for the CDR3: TGTGCCAGCAGTTTCACAACAGGGTCGGTCTATGGCTACACCTTC. This rearrangement joins TRBV27 to TRBJ1-2, with D possibly matching TRBD1 (6 bases). V dropped 3 bases and J dropped 4 bases, with 15 bases sitting between them. Germline CDR1 reads MNHEY; CDR2 reads SMNVEV (reference sequence). The CDR3 consists of 15 residues.

In DNA, the CDR3 is TGTGCCAGTAGCCCTGACGGGGCCAACGTCCTGACTTTC. It yields the protein CASSPDGANVLTF. The V call is TRBV19, the J call TRBJ2-6; D remains unclear. Between the trimmed V and J ends, which lost 6 bases and 4 bases, there was a span of 7 bases. Germline lookup yields CDR1 LNHDA and CDR2 SQIVND (reference sequence). The CDR3 is made up of 13 amino acids.

This clone was recorded once. The DNA for the CDR3 is TGTGCCACCAGCAGAGATCGGCACAGGGGGCTGGAAAAACTGTTTTTT. It specifies CATSRDRHRGLEKLFF. The gene calls are TRBV15 and TRBJ1-4, with 9 bases aligning to TRBD1. Germline V gene data show CDR1 as LNHNV and CDR2 as YYDKDF (reference sequence). This CDR3 has 16 residues. V lost 0 bases and J lost 8; bases outside the gene matches: 7.

The J gene is TRBJ2-7, the V gene TRBV5-6, with D hard to call. Germline CDR1 reads SGHDT; CDR2 reads YYEEEE. The CDR3 consists of 14 residues. V was clipped by 0 bases and J by 2 bases, with 9 bases between them. As DNA, the CDR3 is TGTGCCAGCAGCTTGGTTTCGGAAACCTACGAGCAGTACTTC. It encodes CASSLVSETYEQYF. Variable domain in full (rest from reference TRBV5-6 and TRBJ2-7): DAGVTQSPTHLIKTRGQQVTLRCSPKSGHDTVSWYQQALGQGPQFIFQYYEEEERQRGNFPDRFSGHQFPNYSSELNVNALLLGDSALYLCASSLVSETYEQYFGPGTRLTVT.

The chain is built from TRBV14 and TRBJ2-7, with D uncertain. Trimming removed 6 bases from V and 4 bases from J, with 13 bases in between. Germline V lookup: CDR1 SGHDN, CDR2 FVKESK. The CDR3 length is 13 residues. The CDR3: CASRVGRGYEQYF. The CDR3 region has the DNA TGTGCCAGCAGGGTGGGTCGTGGGTACGAGCAGTACTTC.

The chain joins TRBV14 to TRBJ2-7, with D perhaps given as TRBD1 or TRBD2 (5 bases each). Germline V gives CDR1 SGHDN, CDR2 FVKESK. Deletions cut 5 bases from V and 0 bases from J, with 11 bases between. This CDR3 contains 14 residues. The CDR3 DNA is TGTGCCAGCAGCTGGGGCGGGCTCTCCTACGAGCAGTACTTC. Its protein product is CASSWGGLSYEQYF.

CDR3 loop: CASRALAGDVYNEQFF. Written as DNA, the CDR3 is TGTGCCAGCAGGGCACTAGCGGGAGACGTCTACAATGAGCAGTTCTTC. This chain connects TRBV27 to TRBJ2-1; the match to TRBD2 covers 11 bases. The CDR3 is made up of 16 amino acids. The germline CDR1 and CDR2 sequences are MNHEY and SMNVEV (reference sequence). V was clipped by 6 bases and J by 3 bases; unmatched bases: 7.

Points on this clone: The sample contains more than one DNA sequence encoding this CDR3. The chain uses TRBV7-9 and TRBJ1-1; D is unresolved. Germline-derived CDR1 and CDR2 are SEHNR and FQNEAQ (reference sequence). Deletions cut 6 bases from V and 1 base from J, with 3 bases between. CDR3 length: 11 amino acids. The CDR3 DNA reads TGTGCCAGCAGACGGAACACTGAAGCTTTCTTT. It yields the protein CASRRNTEAFF.

The chain joins TRBV7-9 to TRBJ2-7, with D perhaps TRBD2 (6 bases). Germline loops: CDR1 SEHNR, CDR2 FQNEAQ (reference sequence). The CDR3 loop spans 15 amino acids. V lost 1 base to trimming and J lost 0 bases, with 10 bases between them. CDR3 residues: CASSLGRGLSYEQYF. Here the CDR3 DNA reads TGTGCCAGCAGCTTAGGGAGGGGCCTCTCCTACGAGCAGTACTTC.

CDR3 in amino acids: CASSLGVRNTEAFF. CDR3 coding DNA: TGTGCCAGCAGCTTAGGGGTCAGGAACACTGAAGCTTTCTTT. This chain connects TRBV11-2 to TRBJ1-1, with D uncertain. The CDR3 runs 14 residues. The germline gives CDR1 SGHAT, CDR2 FQNNGV. Trimming removed 1 base from V and 1 base from J, with 7 bases in between.

V and J are TRBV7-8 and TRBJ2-2; 9 nucleotides agree with TRBD2. The germline V gene has CDR1 SGHVS and CDR2 FQNEAQ. The CDR3 has 16 amino acids. V was clipped by 4 bases and J by 6 bases; unmatched bases: 9. CDR3 coding DNA: TGTGCCAGCAGCTCGTACTCTGGCGGGAGGGCCGGGGAGCTGTTTTTT. Translating gives CASSSYSGGRAGELFF.

The V and J genes are TRBV5-1 and TRBJ2-1; D is possibly TRBD2 (6 bases). This CDR3 region has 16 residues. Trimming cost V 0 bases and J 7 bases, with 17 bases left between them. Per germline, CDR1 SGHRS and CDR2 YFSETQ. CDR3 nucleotide sequence: TGCGCCAGCAGCTTGGGATGGAGGGAACGGCTGAATGAGCAGTTCTTC. Translating it yields CASSLGWRERLNEQFF.

As concerns this clone: The sample has other DNA sequences that encode this CDR3 too. CDR3 amino acids: CASSPGTRGYEQYF. The DNA of the CDR3 is TGCGCCAGCAGCCCCGGGACTAGAGGCTACGAGCAGTACTTC. This chain links TRBV4-1 with TRBJ2-7; 8 nucleotides match TRBD2. The CDR3 totals 14 residues. J was trimmed by 3 bases and V by 4 bases; bases with no gene match: 5. Germline V lookup: CDR1 MGHRA, CDR2 YSYEKL.

CDR3 nucleotides: TGTGCCTGGAGCATCGGGACTATCCCTTACGAGCAGTACTTC. Amino acid sequence: CAWSIGTIPYEQYF. The chain has TRBV30 and TRBJ2-7; 7 bases map to TRBD2. The germline CDR1 and CDR2 sequences are GTSNPN and SVGIG (reference sequence). CDR3 length: 14 residues. J gave up 4 bases and V 3 bases, and 9 bases lay outside the gene matches.